This record covers a single T cell receptor beta chain. What it binds is not known. This specimen comes from a study of cytomegalovirus exposure and HLA in healthy donors. General study findings and limits: Another analysis was done later, and it associated more than 15,000 TCR beta sequences with HLA alleles at 0.05 false discovery rate. Among TCR beta chains, those listed as cytomegalovirus-associated numbered over 150.

13 Jbeta primers and 60 Vbeta primers were used for the PCR. Generated by immunoSEQ multiplex PCR, the TCRdb table keeps only in-frame clones and is missing some. The table lists about 140,000 clones, roughly four fifths of them singletons. The CDR3 has 15 residues. V gave up 0 bases and J gave up 3 bases, with 9 bases separating them. The germline gives CDR1 SGHTA, CDR2 FQGNSA. The chain combines TRBV7-2 with TRBJ1-3, with TRBD1 as a possible D gene (5 bases). Sequencing input: PBMCs. The source of this sequence is a woman aged 40-49 years in good health and CMV-seronegative. The CDR3 here is CASSLAGARGNTIYF. Written as DNA, the CDR3 is TGTGCCAGCAGCTTAGCTGGGGCGCGTGGAAACACCATATATTTT.